This paragraph covers one T cell receptor beta chain sequence. The target antigen is unknown. The entry originates in a study of early T cells in non-severe SARS-CoV-2 infection. Study summary: Sequenced bulk RNA came from whole blood that was unsorted, and chains were unpaired.

Individual cDNA molecules received unique molecular identifiers. TCRdb recomputed calls from the 5' RACE reads with MiXCR, one row per CDR3 protein. The sample consists of about 83,000 distinct CDR3 sequences, 9% to 15% of them appearing once. Study-level results: There was a bias toward anti-spike CD8 responses in VDJdb matching, which missed private and CD4 specificities.

V was shortened by 0 bases and J by 3 bases, with 8 bases between the two germline ends. The CDR3 spans 14 residues. CDR1 is MNHEY and CDR2 is SMNVEV in the germline V gene (reference sequence). The sequence came from an adult who was a healthcare worker with PCR-confirmed SARS-CoV-2 infection or an uninfected control (not recorded which). This sequence joins TRBV27 and TRBJ1-2; no reliable D call. The material sequenced was whole blood. The CDR3, as DNA: TGTGCCAGCAGTTTATCGATGACCCACTATGGCTACACCTTC. Protein: CASSLSMTHYGYTF.